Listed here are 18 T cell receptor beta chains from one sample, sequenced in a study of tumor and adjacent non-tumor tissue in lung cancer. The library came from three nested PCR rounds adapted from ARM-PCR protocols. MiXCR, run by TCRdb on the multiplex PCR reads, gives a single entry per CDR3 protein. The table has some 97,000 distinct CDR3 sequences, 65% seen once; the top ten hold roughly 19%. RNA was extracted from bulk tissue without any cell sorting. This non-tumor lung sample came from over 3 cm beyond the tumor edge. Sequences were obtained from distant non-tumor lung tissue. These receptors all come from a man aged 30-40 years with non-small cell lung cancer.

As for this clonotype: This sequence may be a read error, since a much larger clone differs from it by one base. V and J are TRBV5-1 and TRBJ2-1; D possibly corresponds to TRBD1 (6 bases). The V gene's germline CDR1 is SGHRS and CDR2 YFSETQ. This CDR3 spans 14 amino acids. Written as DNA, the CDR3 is TGCGCCAGCAGTCCCAGGGGACCCCTCAATGAGCGGTTCTTC. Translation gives CASSPRGPLNERFF.

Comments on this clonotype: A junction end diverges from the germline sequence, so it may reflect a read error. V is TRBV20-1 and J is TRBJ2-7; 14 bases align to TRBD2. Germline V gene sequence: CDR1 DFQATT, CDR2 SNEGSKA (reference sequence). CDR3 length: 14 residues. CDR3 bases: TGCAGTGCAACTAGGACTAGCGGGGGGAACGAGCAATACTTC. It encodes CSATRTSGGNEQYF.

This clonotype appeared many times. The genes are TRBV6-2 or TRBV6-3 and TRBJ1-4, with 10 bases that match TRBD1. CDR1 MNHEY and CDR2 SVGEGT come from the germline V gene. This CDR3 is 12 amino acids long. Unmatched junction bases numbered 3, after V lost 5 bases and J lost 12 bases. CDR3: CASSTGQGELFF. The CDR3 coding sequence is TGTGCCAGCAGTACCGGACAGGGGGAACTGTTTTTT.

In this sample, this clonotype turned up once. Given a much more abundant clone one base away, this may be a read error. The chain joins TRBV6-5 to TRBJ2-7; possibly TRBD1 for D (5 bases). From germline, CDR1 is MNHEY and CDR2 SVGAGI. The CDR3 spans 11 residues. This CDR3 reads CASEQGYEQCF. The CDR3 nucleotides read TGTGCCAGCGAGCAGGGCTACGAGCAGTGCTTC.

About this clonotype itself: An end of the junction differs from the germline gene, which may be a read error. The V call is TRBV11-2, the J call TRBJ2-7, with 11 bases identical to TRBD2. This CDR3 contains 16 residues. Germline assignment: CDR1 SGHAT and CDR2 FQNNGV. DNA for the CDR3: TGTGCCAGCAGCTCCTTAACTAGCGGGGGCCCCTACGAGAAGTACTTC. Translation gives CASSSLTSGGPYEKYF.

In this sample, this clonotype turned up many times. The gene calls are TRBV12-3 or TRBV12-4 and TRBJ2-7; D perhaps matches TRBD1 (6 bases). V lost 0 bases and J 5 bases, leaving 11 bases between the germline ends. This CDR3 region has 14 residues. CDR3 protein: CASSLATGSDEQYF. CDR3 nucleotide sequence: TGTGCCAGCAGTTTAGCAACAGGGTCCGACGAGCAGTACTTC.

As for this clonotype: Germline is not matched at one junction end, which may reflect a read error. The CDR3, as DNA: TGTGCCAGCAGCATCAACACCGGGGCCTATGGGTACACCTTC. Its translation: CASSINTGAYGYTF. The gene calls are TRBV5-4 and TRBJ1-2, with D possibly matching TRBD1 (5 bases). Germline V CDR1 and CDR2: SGHNT, YYREEE (reference sequence). This CDR3 is built from 14 residues.

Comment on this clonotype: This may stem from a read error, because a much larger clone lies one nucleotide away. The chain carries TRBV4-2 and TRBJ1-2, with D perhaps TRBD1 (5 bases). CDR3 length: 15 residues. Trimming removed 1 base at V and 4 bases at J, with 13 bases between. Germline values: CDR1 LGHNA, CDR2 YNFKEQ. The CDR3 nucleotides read TGTGCCAGCAGCCAAGGGTTGCGGGGGGTCTATGGCTACACCTTC. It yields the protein CASSQGLRGVYGYTF.

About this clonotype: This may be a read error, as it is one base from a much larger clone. In DNA form, the CDR3 reads TGTGCCATCAGTTCCCAGGGGGCGACTGGAAACACCATATATTTT. This translates into CAISSQGATGNTIYF. The rearrangement links TRBV10-3 to TRBJ1-3; 8 bases align to TRBD1. The CDR3 covers 15 residues. V lost 5 bases, J lost 2 bases, and 5 bases stayed unmatched. Per germline, CDR1 ENHRY and CDR2 SYGVKD.

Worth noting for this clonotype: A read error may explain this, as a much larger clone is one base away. The CDR3 region is CTAASVGLGTEAFF. The CDR3 DNA is TGCACTGCTGCTTCGGTCGGCCTTGGGACTGAAGCTTTCTTT. The V gene is TRBV20-1, the J gene TRBJ1-1; no firm D call. Germline loops: CDR1 DFQATT, CDR2 SNEGSKA (reference sequence). The CDR3 extends over 14 amino acids.

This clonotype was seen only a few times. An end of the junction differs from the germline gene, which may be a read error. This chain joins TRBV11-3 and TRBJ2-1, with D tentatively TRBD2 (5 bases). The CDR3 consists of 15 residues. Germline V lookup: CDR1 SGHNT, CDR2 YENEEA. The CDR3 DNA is TGTGCCAGCAGCTTATCGCAGGAGGTATACAATGTGCAGTTCTTC. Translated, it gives CASSLSQEVYNVQFF.

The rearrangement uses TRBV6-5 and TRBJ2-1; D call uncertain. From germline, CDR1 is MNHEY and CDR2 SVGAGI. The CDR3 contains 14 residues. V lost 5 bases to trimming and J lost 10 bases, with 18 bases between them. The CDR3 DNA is TGTGCCAGCAGTAAGGTACTTTCCGAGACAGAGCAGTTCTTC. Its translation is CASSKVLSETEQFF.

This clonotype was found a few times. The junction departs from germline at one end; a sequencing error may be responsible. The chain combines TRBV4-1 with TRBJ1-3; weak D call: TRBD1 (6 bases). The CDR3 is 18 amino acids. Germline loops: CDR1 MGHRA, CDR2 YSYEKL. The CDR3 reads CTSSQERGGRVSGNTIYF. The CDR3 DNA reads TGCACCAGCAGCCAAGAACGAGGGGGACGGGTGTCTGGAAACACCATATATTTC.

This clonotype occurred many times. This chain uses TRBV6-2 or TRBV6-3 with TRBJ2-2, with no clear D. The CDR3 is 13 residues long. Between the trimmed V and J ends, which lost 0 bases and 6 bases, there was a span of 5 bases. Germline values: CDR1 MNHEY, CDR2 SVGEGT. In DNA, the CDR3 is TGTGCCAGCAGTTACTCGGGGTCCGGGGAGCTGTTTTTT. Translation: CASSYSGSGELFF.

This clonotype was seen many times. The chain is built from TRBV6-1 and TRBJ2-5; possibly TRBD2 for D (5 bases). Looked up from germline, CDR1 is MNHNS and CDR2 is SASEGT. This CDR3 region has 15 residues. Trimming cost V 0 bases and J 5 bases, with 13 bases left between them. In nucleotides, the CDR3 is TGTGCCAGCAGTGAAGCGAGGGCAGCGAGGGAGACCCAGTACTTC. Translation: CASSEARAARETQYF.

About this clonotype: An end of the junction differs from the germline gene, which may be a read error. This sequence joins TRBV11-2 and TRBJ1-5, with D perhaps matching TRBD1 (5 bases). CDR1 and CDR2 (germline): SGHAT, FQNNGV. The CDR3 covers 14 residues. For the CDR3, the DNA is TGTGCCAGCAACTCCATAGGGGAAGGTCAGTCCCAGCATTTT. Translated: CASNSIGEGQSQHF.

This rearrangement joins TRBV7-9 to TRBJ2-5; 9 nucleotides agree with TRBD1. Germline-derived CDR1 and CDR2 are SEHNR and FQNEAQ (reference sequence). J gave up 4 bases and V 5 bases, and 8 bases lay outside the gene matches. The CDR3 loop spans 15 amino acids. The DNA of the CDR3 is TGTGCCAGCAGCCCCCCCGGGACAGGGAGAGAGACCCAGTACTTC. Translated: CASSPPGTGRETQYF.

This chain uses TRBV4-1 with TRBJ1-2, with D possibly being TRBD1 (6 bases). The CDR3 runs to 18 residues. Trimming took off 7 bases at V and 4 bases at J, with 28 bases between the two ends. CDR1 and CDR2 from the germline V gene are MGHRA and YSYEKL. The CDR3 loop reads CASNQETTGTRSLYGYTF. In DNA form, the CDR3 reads TGCGCCAGCAACCAGGAAACAACCGGGACAAGAAGTCTCTATGGCTACACCTTC.